This T cell receptor (beta chain) was obtained from a study of blood T cell repertoires in COVID-19. Overall study: PBMCs, B-cell-depleted T cells, or T cells provided the cDNA or gDNA that made up the material.

The germline gives CDR1 KGHSH, CDR2 LQKENI. The V segment lost 6 bases and the J segment 0 bases; nucleotides outside the gene matches: 4. The CDR3 consists of 15 residues. Patients from Seattle were sampled longitudinally, starting during active infection. Per the original data handling: Nucleated cell counts were estimated from reference gene primer amplification. Produced via immunoSEQ multiplex PCR; TCRdb's table is partial and in-frame only. That table gives V, J and clone size, and the DNA gave D and trimming. The sample consists of roughly 81,000 clones, approximately 85% of them appearing once.

This receptor was obtained from a woman older than 75 with COVID-19, enrolled during active disease. Sequencing was carried out using peripheral blood. This chain uses TRBV18 with TRBJ2-2; TRBD1 aligns across 7 bases. The CDR3 here is CASSGTAANTGELFF. The CDR3 coding sequence is TGTGCCAGCTCCGGGACAGCAGCGAACACCGGGGAGCTGTTTTTT.